This TCR beta chain stems from a study of shared clonotypes between healthy human individuals. Sequencing was performed with immunoSEQ multiplex PCR; in TCRdb, only in-frame clones are kept and a portion is missing. Here the sample spans some 2,000,000 clones, less than 95% being singletons. Germline trimming cut 6 bases from V and 3 bases from J; bases unmatched to any gene: 5. Germline V CDR1 and CDR2: MNHEY, SMNVEV (reference sequence). The CDR3 is 13 residues long. A word on this clone: The same CDR3 is also encoded by other DNA sequences in this sample.

CD8 cells regarded as naive lacked CD45RO, were positively chosen for CCR7, and omitted terminally differentiated effector memory CD45RA+ cells. The sample taken for sequencing was naive CD8+ T cells sorted from blood. This sequence joins TRBV27 and TRBJ2-7; 7 nucleotides agree with TRBD1. The TCR originated in a man younger than 35 in good health. This CDR3 reads CASSLDRYYEQYF. The CDR3, as DNA: TGTGCCAGCAGCCTGGACAGGTACTACGAGCAGTACTTC.